Sequencing of this T cell receptor beta chain was carried out in a study of CD4 T cells in relation to SARS-CoV-2 and coronaviruses. Study background: TCR beta CDR3s were sequenced after 10-day antigen culture of PBMCs.

Study-level points and caveats: No donor gave both pre-pandemic and post-infection samples. No crossreactivity against non-spike viral proteins was tested here.

Method: immunoSEQ multiplex PCR; TCRdb's copy keeps in-frame clones and lacks some. This sample yields some 21,000 clones, of which about 70% are seen a single time; 12% belongs to the top ten. CD4+ T cells from unexposed donors were obtained before the COVID-19 pandemic (2011-2018). Isolation of CD4+ T cells took place after about 9 days in culture. Cells permitting, SARS-CoV-2 S/N and four cold-coronavirus spikes were tested on unexposed-donor CD4+ T cells. The germline V gene has CDR1 SGHAT and CDR2 FQDESV (reference sequence). This CDR3 spans 13 amino acids. The V end lost 0 bases, the J end lost 3 bases, and 5 bases lay between the germline ends. On this clone itself: Its antigen is currently unknown.

The chain joins TRBV11-1 to TRBJ2-5; D remains unclear. The receptor was isolated from a human donor in good health. The sequencing input was CD4+ T cells from PBMCs, cultured in vitro. The CDR3 DNA follows: TGTGCCAGCAGCTTAGCGCTCGAAGAGACCCAGTACTTC. This gives the protein CASSLALEETQYF.